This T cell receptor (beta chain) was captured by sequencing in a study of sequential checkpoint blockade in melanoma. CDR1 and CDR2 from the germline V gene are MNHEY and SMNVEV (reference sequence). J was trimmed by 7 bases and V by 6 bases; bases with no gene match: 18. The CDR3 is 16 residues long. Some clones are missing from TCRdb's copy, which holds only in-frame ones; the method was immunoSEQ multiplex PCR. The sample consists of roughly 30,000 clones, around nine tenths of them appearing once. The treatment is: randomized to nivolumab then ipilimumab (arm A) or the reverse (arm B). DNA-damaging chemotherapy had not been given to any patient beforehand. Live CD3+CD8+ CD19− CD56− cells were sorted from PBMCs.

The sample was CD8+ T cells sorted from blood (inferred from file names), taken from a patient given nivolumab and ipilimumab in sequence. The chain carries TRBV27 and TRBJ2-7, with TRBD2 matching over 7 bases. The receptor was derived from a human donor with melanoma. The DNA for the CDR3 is TGTGCCAGCAGATCGACCTGGACTAGTAAACCCGGGGAGCAGTACTTC. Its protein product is CASRSTWTSKPGEQYF.